This entry lists 27 T cell receptor beta chains sequenced from one sample in a study of blood T cell repertoires in COVID-19. Data came from immunoSEQ multiplex PCR; TCRdb stores just in-frame clones and leaves some out. The sample gives about 64,000 clones, 88% of which show up once; roughly 43% is in the top ten. The sample consisted of peripheral blood. All receptors derive from a woman aged 60 to 75 with COVID-19, enrolled during active disease.

V usage is TRBV6-2 or TRBV6-3 and J usage is TRBJ1-5; D is ambiguous. The germline V gene has CDR1 MNHEY and CDR2 SVGEGT. The CDR3 has 17 amino acids. V shed 2 bases and J shed 1 base, with 15 bases lying between them. The DNA of the CDR3 is TGTGCCAGCAGTTACCCGCGGCTGGGTCGAAGCAATCAGCCCCAGCATTTT. It is translated as CASSYPRLGRSNQPQHF.

V is TRBV19 and J is TRBJ1-5; a possible D gene is TRBD1 (5 bases). This CDR3 has 15 residues. V lost 5 bases to trimming and J lost 3 bases, with 14 bases between them. Germline V CDR1 and CDR2: LNHDA, SQIVND (reference sequence). This CDR3 reads CASSPGGGHNQPQHF. The CDR3 DNA sequence: TGTGCCAGTAGTCCCGGGGGTGGTCACAATCAGCCCCAGCATTTT.

CDR3 bases: TGTGCCAGCAGTTTTAGCAGCACTGAAGCTTTCTTT. Translating it yields CASSFSSTEAFF. J is TRBJ1-1 and V is TRBV12-3 or TRBV12-4; D ambiguous. This CDR3 contains 12 residues. V was shortened by 3 bases and J by 4 bases, with 6 bases between the two germline ends.

The chain joins TRBV3-1 (or the pseudogene TRBV3-2) to TRBJ1-5, with D uncertain. This CDR3 is 16 amino acids long. Germline assignment: CDR1 LGHDT and CDR2 YNNKEL (reference sequence). V dropped 4 bases and J dropped 5 bases, with 18 bases sitting between them. CDR3 sequence reads: CASSPRFDGNHQPQHF. The CDR3 region has the DNA TGTGCCAGCAGCCCGCGCTTCGACGGGAACCATCAGCCCCAGCATTTT.

The count of this clone is one. The chain's CDR3 is CASSRSGGASDTQYF. The CDR3 DNA reads TGTGCCAGCAGCCGCAGCGGGGGGGCTTCAGATACGCAGTATTTT. V and J are TRBV7-9 and TRBJ2-3; 10 nucleotides align to TRBD2. Germline CDR1 is SEHNR and CDR2 is FQNEAQ (reference sequence). There are 15 residues in the CDR3. Trimming cost V 5 bases and J 4 bases; bases outside gene matches: 6.

This chain uses TRBV4-3 with TRBJ2-7, with TRBD1 matching 7 bases. CDR1 and CDR2 (germline): LGHNA, YSLEER. Trimming removed 0 bases from V and 3 bases from J; junction bases left unmatched: 8. The CDR3 runs to 16 residues. This chain's CDR3 is CASSQDPGTVHYEQYF. The CDR3 bases are TGCGCCAGCAGCCAAGACCCCGGGACAGTTCACTACGAGCAGTACTTC.

V and J are TRBV7-9 and TRBJ1-1; D possibly corresponds to TRBD1 (5 bases). Germline V CDR1 and CDR2: SEHNR, FQNEAQ (reference sequence). The CDR3 spans 13 residues. V was trimmed by 5 bases and J by 1 base, leaving 8 bases between them. In DNA, the CDR3 is TGTGCCAGCAGCCGAGGACAGAACACTGAAGCTTTCTTT. Its translation: CASSRGQNTEAFF.

The genes are TRBV2 and TRBJ1-5; 9 bases are shared with TRBD1. Germline V gene lookup returns CDR1 SNHLY and CDR2 FYNNEI. J lost 7 bases, V lost 5 bases, and 6 bases had no gene match. The length of the CDR3 is 14 residues. The CDR3 coding sequence is TGTGCCAGCAGTTTACAGGGGGCTGGACAGCCCCAGCATTTT. This codes for CASSLQGAGQPQHF.

The gene calls are TRBV5-1 and TRBJ1-2; 9 bases map to TRBD1. After removal of 4 bases from V and 8 bases from J, the junction contained 9 bases not matched to a gene. The CDR3 runs 14 residues. The germline V gene encodes CDR1 SGHRS and CDR2 YFSETQ. In nucleotides, the CDR3 is TGCGCCAGCAGCAGGGGACAGGGAATCGAGGGCTACACCTTC. Protein: CASSRGQGIEGYTF. Supplemented by reference TRBV5-1 and TRBJ1-2, the full variable domain reads KAGVTQTPRYLIKTRGQQVTLSCSPISGHRSVSWYQQTPGQGLQFLFEYFSETQRNKGNFPGRFSGRQFSNSRSEMNVSTLELGDSALYLCASSRGQGIEGYTFGSGTRLTVV.

The genes are TRBV4-1 and TRBJ1-1; TRBD1 is a possible D gene (6 bases). The CDR3 spans 14 residues. V dropped 2 bases and J dropped 11 bases, with 18 bases sitting between them. In germline, CDR1 is MGHRA, CDR2 YSYEKL. The CDR3 is CASSQRTVDRKAFF. The CDR3 DNA reads TGCGCCAGCAGCCAAAGGACAGTCGATAGAAAGGCTTTCTTT.

The V call is TRBV20-1, the J call TRBJ2-7, with TRBD2 identical over 7 bases. Germline V gene sequence: CDR1 DFQATT, CDR2 SNEGSKA (reference sequence). The CDR3 is 15 residues long. V gave up 3 bases and J gave up 0 bases; unmatched junction bases: 8. The CDR3, as DNA: TGCAGTGCTAGTAGCCTGGGACTAAACTCCTACGAGCAGTACTTC. It specifies CSASSLGLNSYEQYF.

The rearrangement links TRBV19 to TRBJ2-1, with 10 bases identical to TRBD2. Germline V gene sequence: CDR1 LNHDA, CDR2 SQIVND (reference sequence). This CDR3 has 13 amino acids. V dropped 5 bases and J dropped 12; count of bases not matched to a gene: 7. CDR3 amino acids: CASSLASGSRQFF. In nucleotides, the CDR3 is TGTGCCAGTAGTTTGGCTAGCGGGAGTAGGCAGTTCTTC.

The rearrangement uses TRBV24-1 and TRBJ1-2; D not certain. This CDR3 spans 13 amino acids. Germline-derived CDR1 and CDR2 are KGHDR and SFDVKD. V was cut by 4 bases and J by 6 bases, with 11 bases left in between. In DNA, the CDR3 is TGTGCCACCAGTGAGGGCAGTTTGGATGGCTACACCTTC. This encodes CATSEGSLDGYTF.

The gene calls are TRBV3-1 (or the pseudogene TRBV3-2) and TRBJ2-1; D gene uncertain. V was pared by 0 bases and J by 0 bases, with 6 bases between. The CDR3 is 15 residues long. In germline, CDR1 is LGHDT, CDR2 YNNKEL (reference sequence). The CDR3, as DNA: TGTGCCAGCAGCCAAGACGGTAACTCCTACAATGAGCAGTTCTTC. The encoded protein is CASSQDGNSYNEQFF.

In nucleotides, the CDR3 is TGTGCCAGCAGCTGGGCCGTATCCTCCTACGAGCAGTACTTC. Its protein product is CASSWAVSSYEQYF. The gene calls are TRBV11-2 and TRBJ2-7; no clear D gene. The CDR3 extends over 14 amino acids. The V and J ends lost 4 bases and 0 bases respectively, with 10 bases between them. The V gene's germline CDR1 is SGHAT and CDR2 FQNNGV.

This rearrangement joins TRBV5-4 to TRBJ2-7, with D unresolved. There are 14 residues in the CDR3. Per the germline V gene, CDR1 is SGHNT and CDR2 is YYREEE (reference sequence). Deletions cut 0 bases from V and 5 bases from J, with 12 bases between. The CDR3 nucleotides are TGTGCCAGCAGCTTGGCCCAGATGGTCCACGAGCAGTACTTC. This codes for CASSLAQMVHEQYF.

The genes are TRBV5-1 and TRBJ1-2; D gene ambiguous. The ends were cut back, 2 bases at V and 3 bases at J, with 8 bases in the middle. The germline gives CDR1 SGHRS, CDR2 YFSETQ. CDR3 size: 13 residues. CDR3 DNA: TGCGCCAGCAGCTTTGACGGGGACTATGGCTACACCTTC. As protein: CASSFDGDYGYTF.

This clone has more than one count but fewer than ten. The chain carries TRBV3-1 (or the pseudogene TRBV3-2) and TRBJ1-1; D gene unclear. The germline V and J ends were trimmed by 1 base and 4 bases, with 10 bases remaining between them. Looked up from germline, CDR1 is LGHDT and CDR2 is YNNKEL (reference sequence). The CDR3 is made up of 14 amino acids. CDR3 sequence (DNA): TGTGCCAGCAGCCAAGCAGGCGCGGGCACTGAAGCTTTCTTT. Its protein product is CASSQAGAGTEAFF.

The chain combines TRBV27 with TRBJ1-1; 7 bases match TRBD1. With V trimmed by 4 bases and J by 7 bases, 12 bases remained unmatched. This CDR3 comprises 15 residues. CDR1 MNHEY and CDR2 SMNVEV come from the germline V gene (reference sequence). The DNA for the CDR3 is TGTGCCAGCAGTTCTTCCGGGACAGTCATGTATGAAGCTTTCTTT. The encoded protein is CASSSSGTVMYEAFF.

The chain employs TRBV6-1 and TRBJ1-5, with 11 bases that match TRBD1. This CDR3 contains 19 residues. The germline V gene encodes CDR1 MNHNS and CDR2 SASEGT. V shed 3 bases and J 1 base; nucleotides not matched to a gene: 11. The CDR3 here is CASSDRTGGGWGSNQPQHF. The CDR3 region has the DNA TGTGCCAGCAGTGACCGGACAGGGGGCGGTTGGGGGAGCAATCAGCCCCAGCATTTT.

The gene calls are TRBV2 and TRBJ1-2; 9 nucleotides line up with TRBD1. Trimming cost V 5 bases and J 7 bases; bases outside gene matches: 5. Germline V lookup: CDR1 SNHLY, CDR2 FYNNEI. This CDR3 has 13 residues. The CDR3 sequence is CASSTRQGGGYTF. Here the CDR3 DNA reads TGTGCCAGCAGTACCAGACAGGGGGGTGGCTACACCTTC.

The chain recombines TRBV2 with TRBJ2-7; 9 bases agree with TRBD1. V was clipped by 6 bases and J by 6 bases; unmatched bases: 3. The CDR3 is 12 amino acids. Germline CDR1 is SNHLY and CDR2 is FYNNEI. The DNA of the CDR3 is TGTGCCAGCAGCAAGGGACAGGGCGAGCAGTACTTC. Protein: CASSKGQGEQYF.

The CDR3, as DNA: TGCGCCAGCAGTGAAGGGCAGGGGCCTGGCTACACCTTC. Translated, it gives CASSEGQGPGYTF. The chain couples TRBV10-2 to TRBJ1-2; perhaps TRBD1 as D (6 bases). CDR3 size: 13 residues. The V gene lost 3 bases and the J gene lost 7 bases, with 12 bases spanning the gap. In germline, CDR1 is WSHSY, CDR2 SAAADI.

The chain has TRBV3-1 (or the pseudogene TRBV3-2) and TRBJ2-5; tentative D call: TRBD2 (6 bases). The germline V gene encodes CDR1 LGHDT and CDR2 YNNKEL (reference sequence). V lost 4 bases, J lost 4 bases, and 19 bases lay in between. CDR3 length: 16 amino acids. The DNA for the CDR3 is TGTGCCAGCAGCCGGAATAGCGGAGGCGATGGAGAGACCCAGTACTTC. Translated, it gives CASSRNSGGDGETQYF.

The J gene is TRBJ2-7, the V gene TRBV29-1, with D possibly matching TRBD2 (6 bases). The CDR3 runs 13 residues. Germline V CDR1 and CDR2: SQVTM, ANQGSEA. V lost 5 bases and J lost 0, with 11 bases in between. CDR3 loop: CSVLAGPSYEQYF. The CDR3 nucleotides read TGCAGCGTTCTCGCGGGGCCCTCCTACGAGCAGTACTTC.

This rearrangement joins TRBV30 to TRBJ2-3; D call uncertain. V shed 3 bases and J shed 2 bases, with 9 bases lying between them. The germline V gene has CDR1 GTSNPN and CDR2 SVGIG (reference sequence). The CDR3 sequence is 13 residues long. CDR3 sequence: CAWRLGVTDTQYF. In DNA, the CDR3 is TGTGCCTGGAGACTTGGAGTCACAGATACGCAGTATTTT.

This chain links TRBV4-3 with TRBJ1-1, with unresolved D. The V and J ends lost 1 base and 7 bases respectively, with 13 bases between them. Germline CDR1 and CDR2: LGHNA and YSLEER. The CDR3 consists of 14 residues. CDR3 amino acids: CASSQVIAPNEAFF. CDR3 sequence (DNA): TGCGCCAGCAGCCAAGTGATAGCCCCAAATGAAGCTTTCTTT.